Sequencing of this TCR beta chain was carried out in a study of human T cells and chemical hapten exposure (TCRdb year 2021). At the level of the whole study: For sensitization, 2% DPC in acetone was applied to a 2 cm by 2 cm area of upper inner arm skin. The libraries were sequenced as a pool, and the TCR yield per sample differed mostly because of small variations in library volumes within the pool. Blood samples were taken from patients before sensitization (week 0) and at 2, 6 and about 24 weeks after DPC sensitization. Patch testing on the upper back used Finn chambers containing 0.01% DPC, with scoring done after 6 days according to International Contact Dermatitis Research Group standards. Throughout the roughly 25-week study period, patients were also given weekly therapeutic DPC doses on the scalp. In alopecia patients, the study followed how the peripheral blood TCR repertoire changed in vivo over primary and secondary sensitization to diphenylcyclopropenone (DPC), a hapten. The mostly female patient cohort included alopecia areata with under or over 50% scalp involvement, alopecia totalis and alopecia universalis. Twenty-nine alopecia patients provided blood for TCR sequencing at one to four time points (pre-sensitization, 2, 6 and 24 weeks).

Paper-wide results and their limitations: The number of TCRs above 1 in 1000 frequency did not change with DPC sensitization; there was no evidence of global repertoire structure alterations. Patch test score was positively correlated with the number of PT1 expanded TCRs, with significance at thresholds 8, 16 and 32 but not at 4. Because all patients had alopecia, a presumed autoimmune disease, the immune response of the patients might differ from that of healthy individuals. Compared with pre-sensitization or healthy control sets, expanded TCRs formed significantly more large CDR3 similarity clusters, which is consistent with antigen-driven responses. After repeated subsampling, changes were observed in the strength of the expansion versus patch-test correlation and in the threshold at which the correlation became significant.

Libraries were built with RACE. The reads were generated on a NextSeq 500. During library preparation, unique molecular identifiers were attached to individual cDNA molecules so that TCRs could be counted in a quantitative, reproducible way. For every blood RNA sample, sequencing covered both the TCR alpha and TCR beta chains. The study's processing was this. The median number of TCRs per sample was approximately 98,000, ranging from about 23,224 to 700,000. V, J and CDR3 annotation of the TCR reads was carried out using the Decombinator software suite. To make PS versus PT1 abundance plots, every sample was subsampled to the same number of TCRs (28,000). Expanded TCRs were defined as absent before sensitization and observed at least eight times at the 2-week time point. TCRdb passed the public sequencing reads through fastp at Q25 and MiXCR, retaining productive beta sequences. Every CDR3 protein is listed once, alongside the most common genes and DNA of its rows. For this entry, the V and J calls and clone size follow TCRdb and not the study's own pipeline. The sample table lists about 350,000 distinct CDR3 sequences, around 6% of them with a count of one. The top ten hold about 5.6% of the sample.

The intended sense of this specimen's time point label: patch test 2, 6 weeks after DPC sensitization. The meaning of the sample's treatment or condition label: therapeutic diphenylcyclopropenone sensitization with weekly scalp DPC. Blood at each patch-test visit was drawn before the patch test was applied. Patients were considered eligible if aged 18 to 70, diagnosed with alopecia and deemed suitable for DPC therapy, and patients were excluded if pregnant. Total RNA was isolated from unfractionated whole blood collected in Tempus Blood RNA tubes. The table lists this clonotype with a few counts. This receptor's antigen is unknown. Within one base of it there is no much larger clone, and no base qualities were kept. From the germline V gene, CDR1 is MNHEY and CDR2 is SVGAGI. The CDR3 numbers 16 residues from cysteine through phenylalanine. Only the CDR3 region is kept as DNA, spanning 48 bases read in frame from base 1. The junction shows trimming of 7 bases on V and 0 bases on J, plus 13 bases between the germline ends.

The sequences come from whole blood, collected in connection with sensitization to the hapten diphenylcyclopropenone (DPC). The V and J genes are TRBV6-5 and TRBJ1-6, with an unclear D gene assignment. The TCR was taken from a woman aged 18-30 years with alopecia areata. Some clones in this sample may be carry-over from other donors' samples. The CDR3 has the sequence CASNRGGVSYNSPLHF. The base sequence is TGTGCCAGCAACCGGGGTGGAGTCTCCTATAATTCACCCCTCCACTTT.